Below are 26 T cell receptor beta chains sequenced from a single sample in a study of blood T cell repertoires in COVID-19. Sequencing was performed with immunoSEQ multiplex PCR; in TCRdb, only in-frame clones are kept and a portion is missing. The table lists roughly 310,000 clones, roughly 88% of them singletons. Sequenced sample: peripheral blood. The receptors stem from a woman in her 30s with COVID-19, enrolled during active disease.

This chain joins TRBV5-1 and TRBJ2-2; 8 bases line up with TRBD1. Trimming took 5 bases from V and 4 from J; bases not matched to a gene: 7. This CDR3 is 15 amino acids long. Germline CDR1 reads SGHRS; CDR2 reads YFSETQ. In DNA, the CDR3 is TGCGCCAGCAGATTTGACAGGGGTAGCACCGGGGAGCTGTTTTTT. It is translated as CASRFDRGSTGELFF.

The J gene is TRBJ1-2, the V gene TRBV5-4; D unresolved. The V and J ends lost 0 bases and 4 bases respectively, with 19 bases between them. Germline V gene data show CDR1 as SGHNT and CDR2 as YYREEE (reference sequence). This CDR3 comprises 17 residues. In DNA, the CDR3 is TGTGCCAGCAGCTTGGGGGCTGTGGGTTTTAATCTCTATGGCTACACCTTC. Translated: CASSLGAVGFNLYGYTF.

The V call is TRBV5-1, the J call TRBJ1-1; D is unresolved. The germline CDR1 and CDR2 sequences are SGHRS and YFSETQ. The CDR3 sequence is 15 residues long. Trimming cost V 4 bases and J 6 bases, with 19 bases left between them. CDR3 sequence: CASSPPTSGIPEAFF. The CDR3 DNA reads TGCGCCAGCAGCCCGCCGACCTCGGGTATTCCTGAAGCTTTCTTT.

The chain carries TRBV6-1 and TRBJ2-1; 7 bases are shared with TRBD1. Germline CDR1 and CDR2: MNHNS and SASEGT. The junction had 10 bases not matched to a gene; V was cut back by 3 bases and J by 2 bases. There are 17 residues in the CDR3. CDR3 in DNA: TGTGCCAGCAGTGATTTGTGGGCTCAGGGGGCCTACAATGAGCAGTTCTTC. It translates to CASSDLWAQGAYNEQFF.

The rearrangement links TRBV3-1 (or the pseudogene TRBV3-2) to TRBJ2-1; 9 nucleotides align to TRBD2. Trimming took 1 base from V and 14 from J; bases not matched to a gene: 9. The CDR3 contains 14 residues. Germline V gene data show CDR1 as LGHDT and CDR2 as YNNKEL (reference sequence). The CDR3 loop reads CASSQGLAGLWEFF. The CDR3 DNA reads TGTGCCAGCAGCCAAGGTCTAGCGGGGTTATGGGAGTTCTTC.

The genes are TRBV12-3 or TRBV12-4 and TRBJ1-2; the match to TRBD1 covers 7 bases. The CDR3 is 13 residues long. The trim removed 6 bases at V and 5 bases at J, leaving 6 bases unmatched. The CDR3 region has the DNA TGTGCCAGCAGCCACTCAGGGGGTTATGGCTACACCTTC. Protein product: CASSHSGGYGYTF.

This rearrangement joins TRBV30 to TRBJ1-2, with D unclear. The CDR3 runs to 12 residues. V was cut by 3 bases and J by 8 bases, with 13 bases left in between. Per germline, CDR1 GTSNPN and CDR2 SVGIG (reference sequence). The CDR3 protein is CAWSSGQAGYTF. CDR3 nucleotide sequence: TGTGCCTGGAGCTCTGGGCAGGCGGGCTACACCTTC.

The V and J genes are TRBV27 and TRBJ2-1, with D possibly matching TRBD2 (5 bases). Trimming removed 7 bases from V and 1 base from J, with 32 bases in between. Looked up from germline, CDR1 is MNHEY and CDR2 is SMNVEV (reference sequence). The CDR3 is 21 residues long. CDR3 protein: CASTPLSLRAGRVRSYNEQFF. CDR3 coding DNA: TGTGCCAGCACTCCCCTGTCTCTGAGGGCCGGACGAGTGAGGTCCTACAATGAGCAGTTCTTC.

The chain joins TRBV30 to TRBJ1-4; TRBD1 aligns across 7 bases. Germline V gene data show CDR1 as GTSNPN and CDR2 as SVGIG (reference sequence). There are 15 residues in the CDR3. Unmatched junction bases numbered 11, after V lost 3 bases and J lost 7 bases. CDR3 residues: CAWRGTAGGLEKLFF. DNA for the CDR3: TGTGCCTGGAGGGGGACGGCAGGGGGACTTGAAAAACTGTTTTTT. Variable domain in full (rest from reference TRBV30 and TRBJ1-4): SQTIHQWPATLVQPVGSPLSLECTVEGTSNPNLYWYRQAAGRGLQLLFYSVGIGQISSEVPQNLSASRPQDRQFILSSKKLLLSDSGFYLCAWRGTAGGLEKLFFGSGTQLSVL.

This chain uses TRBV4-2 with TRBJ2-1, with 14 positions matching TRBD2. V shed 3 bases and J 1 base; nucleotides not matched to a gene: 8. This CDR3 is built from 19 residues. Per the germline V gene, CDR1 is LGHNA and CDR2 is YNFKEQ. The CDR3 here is CASSQTSGRAYGSYNEQFF. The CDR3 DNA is TGTGCCAGCAGCCAGACTAGCGGGAGGGCTTACGGTTCCTACAATGAGCAGTTCTTC.

CDR3 in DNA: TGTGCCAGCAGCCAAGAACTGTTAGCTAACTATGGCTACACCTTC. Protein product: CASSQELLANYGYTF. The chain uses TRBV3-1 (or the pseudogene TRBV3-2) and TRBJ1-2; D is undetermined. The CDR3 is made up of 15 amino acids. Germline assignment: CDR1 LGHDT and CDR2 YNNKEL (reference sequence). V was cut by 0 bases and J by 0 bases, with 8 bases left in between.

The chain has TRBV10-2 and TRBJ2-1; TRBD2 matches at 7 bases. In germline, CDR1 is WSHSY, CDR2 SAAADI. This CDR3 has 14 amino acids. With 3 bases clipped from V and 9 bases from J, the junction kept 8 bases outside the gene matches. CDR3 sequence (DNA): TGCGCCAGCAGTGAAAGCGGACTAGGGGTTGAGCAGTTCTTC. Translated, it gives CASSESGLGVEQFF.

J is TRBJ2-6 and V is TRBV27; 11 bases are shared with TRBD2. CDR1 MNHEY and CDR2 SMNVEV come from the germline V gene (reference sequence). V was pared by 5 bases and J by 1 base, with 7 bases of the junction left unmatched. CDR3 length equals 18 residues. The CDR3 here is CASSTILAGESGANVLTF. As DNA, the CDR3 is TGTGCCAGCAGTACTATACTAGCGGGAGAGTCTGGGGCCAACGTCCTGACTTTC.

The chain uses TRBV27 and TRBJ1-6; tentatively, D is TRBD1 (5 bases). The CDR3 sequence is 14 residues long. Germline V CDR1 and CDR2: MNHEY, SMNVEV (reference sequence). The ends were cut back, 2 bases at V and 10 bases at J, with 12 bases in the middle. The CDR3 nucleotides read TGTGCCAGCAGTTTAGAAGGGGTCGGCTCACCCCTCCACTTT. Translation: CASSLEGVGSPLHF.

DNA for the CDR3: TGTGCCTGGAGGCACCGAGAATACGAGCAGTACTTC. Protein: CAWRHREYEQYF. The chain carries TRBV30 and TRBJ2-7; D gene ambiguous. V lost 3 bases to trimming and J lost 4 bases, with 10 bases between them. This CDR3 has 12 amino acids. Germline values: CDR1 GTSNPN, CDR2 SVGIG (reference sequence). The entire variable domain, with the rest obtained from reference TRBV30 and TRBJ2-7, is as follows: SQTIHQWPATLVQPVGSPLSLECTVEGTSNPNLYWYRQAAGRGLQLLFYSVGIGQISSEVPQNLSASRPQDRQFILSSKKLLLSDSGFYLCAWRHREYEQYFGPGTRLTVT.

The CDR3 loop reads CASSLWQYSGNTIYF. CDR3 nucleotide sequence: TGTGCCAGCAGCTTGTGGCAATACTCTGGAAACACCATATATTTT. The V and J genes are TRBV5-6 and TRBJ1-3; D is ambiguous. Germline V gene sequence: CDR1 SGHDT, CDR2 YYEEEE. This CDR3 is built from 15 residues. The V gene lost 1 base and the J gene lost 0 bases, with 8 bases spanning the gap.

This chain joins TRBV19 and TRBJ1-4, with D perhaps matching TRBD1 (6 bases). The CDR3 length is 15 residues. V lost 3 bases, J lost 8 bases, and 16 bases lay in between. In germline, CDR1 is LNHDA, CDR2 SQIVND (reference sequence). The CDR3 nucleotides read TGTGCCAGTAGTATCGTGGCGGGGGCCGGGGAAAAACTGTTTTTT. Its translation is CASSIVAGAGEKLFF.

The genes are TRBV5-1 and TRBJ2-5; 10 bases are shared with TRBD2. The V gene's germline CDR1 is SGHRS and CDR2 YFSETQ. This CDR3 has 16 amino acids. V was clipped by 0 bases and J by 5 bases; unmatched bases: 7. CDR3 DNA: TGCGCCAGCAGCTTGGTGGGTAGCGGGAGGCTCGAGACCCAGTACTTC. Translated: CASSLVGSGRLETQYF. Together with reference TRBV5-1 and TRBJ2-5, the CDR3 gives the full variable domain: KAGVTQTPRYLIKTRGQQVTLSCSPISGHRSVSWYQQTPGQGLQFLFEYFSETQRNKGNFPGRFSGRQFSNSRSEMNVSTLELGDSALYLCASSLVGSGRLETQYFGPGTRLLVL.

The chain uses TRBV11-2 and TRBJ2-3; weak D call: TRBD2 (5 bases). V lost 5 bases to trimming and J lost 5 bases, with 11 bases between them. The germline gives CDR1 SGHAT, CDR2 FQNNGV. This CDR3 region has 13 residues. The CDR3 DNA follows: TGTGCCAGCAGCCCTCGCCGGGGAGATACGCAGTATTTT. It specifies CASSPRRGDTQYF.

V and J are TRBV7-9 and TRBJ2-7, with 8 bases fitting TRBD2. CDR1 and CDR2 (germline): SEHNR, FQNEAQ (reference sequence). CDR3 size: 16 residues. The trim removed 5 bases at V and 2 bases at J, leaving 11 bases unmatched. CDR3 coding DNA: TGTGCCAGCAGCCGGATTAGCGGGAATACCCCCTACGAGCAGTACTTC. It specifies CASSRISGNTPYEQYF.

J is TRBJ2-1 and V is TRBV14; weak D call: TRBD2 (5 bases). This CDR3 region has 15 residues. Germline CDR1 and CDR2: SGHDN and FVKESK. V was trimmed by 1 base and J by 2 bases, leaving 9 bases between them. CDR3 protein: CASSQGSGTYNEQFF. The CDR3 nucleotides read TGTGCCAGCAGCCAAGGCAGCGGAACCTACAATGAGCAGTTCTTC.

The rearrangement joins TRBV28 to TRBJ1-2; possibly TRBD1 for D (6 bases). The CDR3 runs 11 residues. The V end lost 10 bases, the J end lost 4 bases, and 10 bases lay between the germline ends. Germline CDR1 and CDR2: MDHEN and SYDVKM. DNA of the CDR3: TGTGCCACCGGACAGCTCTATGGCTACACCTTC. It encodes CATGQLYGYTF.

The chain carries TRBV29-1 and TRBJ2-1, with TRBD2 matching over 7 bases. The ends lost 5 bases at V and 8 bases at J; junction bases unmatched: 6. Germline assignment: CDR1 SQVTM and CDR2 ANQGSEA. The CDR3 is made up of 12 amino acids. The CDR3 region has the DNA TGCAGCGTTAGGACTAGTGTATATGAGCAGTTCTTC. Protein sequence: CSVRTSVYEQFF.

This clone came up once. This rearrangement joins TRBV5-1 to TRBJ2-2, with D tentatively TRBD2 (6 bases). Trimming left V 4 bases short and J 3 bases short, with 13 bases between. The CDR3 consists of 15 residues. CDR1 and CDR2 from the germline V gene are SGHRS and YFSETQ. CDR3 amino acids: CASSHPGVDTGELFF. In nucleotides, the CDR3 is TGCGCCAGCAGCCACCCGGGGGTGGACACCGGGGAGCTGTTTTTT.

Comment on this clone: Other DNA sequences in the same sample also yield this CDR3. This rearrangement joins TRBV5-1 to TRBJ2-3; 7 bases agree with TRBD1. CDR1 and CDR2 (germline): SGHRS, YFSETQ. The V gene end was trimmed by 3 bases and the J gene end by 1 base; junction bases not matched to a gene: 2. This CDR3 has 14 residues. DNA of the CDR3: TGCGCCAGCAGCTCTGACAGGGGCACAGATACGCAGTATTTT. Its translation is CASSSDRGTDTQYF. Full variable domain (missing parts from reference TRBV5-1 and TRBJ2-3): KAGVTQTPRYLIKTRGQQVTLSCSPISGHRSVSWYQQTPGQGLQFLFEYFSETQRNKGNFPGRFSGRQFSNSRSEMNVSTLELGDSALYLCASSSDRGTDTQYFGPGTRLTVL.

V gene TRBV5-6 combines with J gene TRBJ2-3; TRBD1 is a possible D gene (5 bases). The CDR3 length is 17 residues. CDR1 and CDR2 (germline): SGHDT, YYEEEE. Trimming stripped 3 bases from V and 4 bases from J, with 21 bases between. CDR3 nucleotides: TGTGCCAGCAGCTATCTGGGGCAGGGTAAAGTGGCAGATACGCAGTATTTT. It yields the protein CASSYLGQGKVADTQYF. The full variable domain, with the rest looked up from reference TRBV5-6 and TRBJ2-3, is DAGVTQSPTHLIKTRGQQVTLRCSPKSGHDTVSWYQQALGQGPQFIFQYYEEEERQRGNFPDRFSGHQFPNYSSELNVNALLLGDSALYLCASSYLGQGKVADTQYFGPGTRLTVL.